The 13 T cell receptor beta chains presented below share a single source sample, sequenced in a study of T cell responses to AZD1222 COVID-19 vaccine. Profiled with immunoSEQ multiplex PCR; TCRdb holds only in-frame clones, not every one. The sample comprises 180,000 or so clones, approximately 92% of which are singletons, and 2.6% rests with the top ten. The material was peripheral blood, obtained on day 0 of AZD1222 vaccination. The receptors come from an adult in good health.

The chain uses TRBV9 and TRBJ1-6; 10 bases agree with TRBD1. Germline CDR1 SGDLS, CDR2 YYNGEE. V lost 3 bases, J lost 9 bases, and 6 bases stayed unmatched. CDR3 length: 15 amino acids. The CDR3 DNA reads as TGTGCCAGCAGCGGGGCGGGACAGGGGAGTTCACCCCTCCACTTT. Translating gives CASSGAGQGSSPLHF.

The rearrangement links TRBV19 to TRBJ1-2, with 9 bases fitting TRBD1. Germline CDR1 and CDR2: LNHDA and SQIVND (reference sequence). The CDR3 runs to 19 residues. Germline trimming cut 7 bases from V and 3 bases from J; bases unmatched to any gene: 21. This CDR3 reads CASNFFVQTGGPGHYGYTF. The CDR3 DNA sequence: TGTGCCAGTAATTTTTTTGTACAGACAGGGGGACCGGGTCACTATGGCTACACCTTC.

V is TRBV19 and J is TRBJ1-5; 7 nucleotides agree with TRBD1. J was trimmed by 0 bases and V by 0 bases; bases with no gene match: 8. This CDR3 spans 18 amino acids. Germline lookup yields CDR1 LNHDA and CDR2 SQIVND (reference sequence). CDR3 DNA: TGTGCCAGTAGTATAGATCAGGGACAGACCTTTAGCAATCAGCCCCAGCATTTT. Amino acid sequence: CASSIDQGQTFSNQPQHF.

The rearrangement joins TRBV15 to TRBJ1-3; D call uncertain. Trimming removed 0 bases from V and 3 bases from J, with 12 bases in between. The length of the CDR3 is 16 residues. Per germline, CDR1 LNHNV and CDR2 YYDKDF (reference sequence). The CDR3, as DNA: TGTGCCACCAGCAGAGATGAAGTGGGAAGTGGAAACACCATATATTTT. Translating it yields CATSRDEVGSGNTIYF.

V usage is TRBV14 and J usage is TRBJ2-7; 10 positions match TRBD2. The CDR3 extends over 15 amino acids. Germline V gives CDR1 SGHDN, CDR2 FVKESK. After removal of 4 bases from V and 3 bases from J, the junction contained 6 bases not matched to a gene. The CDR3 region has the DNA TGTGCCAGCAGCCCTAGCGGGAGTGTCTTCTACGAGCAGTACTTC. It specifies CASSPSGSVFYEQYF. Supplemented by reference TRBV14 and TRBJ2-7, the full variable domain reads EAGVTQFPSHSVIEKGQTVTLRCDPISGHDNLYWYRRVMGKEIKFLLHFVKESKQDESGMPNNRFLAERTGGTYSTLKVQPAELEDSGVYFCASSPSGSVFYEQYFGPGTRLTVT.

The V gene is TRBV7-9, the J gene TRBJ2-7, with TRBD1 as a possible D gene (5 bases). This CDR3 is 12 amino acids long. V was pared by 6 bases and J by 1 base, with 7 bases between. CDR1 and CDR2 from the germline V gene are SEHNR and FQNEAQ (reference sequence). CDR3 protein: CASRDSSYEQYF. The CDR3 DNA is TGTGCCAGCAGAGACAGTTCCTACGAGCAGTACTTC.

CDR3 loop: CASSQEQETQYF. As DNA, the CDR3 is TGTGCCAGCAGCCAGGAACAAGAGACCCAGTACTTC. The rearrangement links TRBV3-1 (or the pseudogene TRBV3-2) to TRBJ2-5; D is undetermined. V was shortened by 3 bases and J by 2 bases, with 4 bases between the two germline ends. The CDR3 loop spans 12 amino acids. CDR1 is LGHDT, CDR2 YNNKEL, per germline (reference sequence).

The rearrangement uses TRBV7-2 and TRBJ2-3; 10 bases match TRBD2. This CDR3 spans 19 amino acids. The germline V gene encodes CDR1 SGHTA and CDR2 FQGNSA. J lost 1 base, V lost 4 bases, and 14 bases had no gene match. The CDR3 DNA sequence: TGTGCCAGCAGCTCTCCGCTAGGTCACCTAGCGGGAGGCACAGATACGCAGTATTTT. This translates into CASSSPLGHLAGGTDTQYF. The whole variable domain, filled in from reference TRBV7-2 and TRBJ2-3, reads GAGVSQSPSNKVTEKGKDVELRCDPISGHTALYWYRQSLGQGLEFLIYFQGNSAPDKSGLPSDRFSAERTGGSVSTLTIQRTQQEDSAVYLCASSSPLGHLAGGTDTQYFGPGTRLTVL.

V is TRBV5-5 and J is TRBJ2-7, with 7 bases that match TRBD1. Germline V gene sequence: CDR1 SGHKS, CDR2 YYEKEE (reference sequence). Trimming took 3 bases from V and 2 from J; bases not matched to a gene: 5. This CDR3 contains 14 residues. In nucleotides, the CDR3 is TGTGCCAGCAGCTGGGGACAGATTACCTACGAGCAGTACTTC. Its protein product is CASSWGQITYEQYF.

This sequence joins TRBV15 and TRBJ1-1; D is unresolved. CDR3 length: 12 residues. The germline V gene has CDR1 LNHNV and CDR2 YYDKDF (reference sequence). Trimming cost V 8 bases and J 7 bases, with 14 bases left between them. CDR3 nucleotides: TGTGCCACCGGGGAGGCCTCCTTTGAAGCTTTCTTT. It yields the protein CATGEASFEAFF.

The genes are TRBV27 and TRBJ1-2; TRBD1 aligns across 8 bases. Looked up from germline, CDR1 is MNHEY and CDR2 is SMNVEV (reference sequence). The trim removed 8 bases at V and 4 bases at J, leaving 9 bases unmatched. The CDR3 runs 14 residues. The CDR3 region has the DNA TGTGCCAGCGGGACTCAGGGGGCTGGCTATGGCTACACCTTC. Translated: CASGTQGAGYGYTF.

The chain couples TRBV7-9 to TRBJ1-5, with 8 positions matching TRBD1. The CDR3 sequence is 15 residues long. J was trimmed by 7 bases and V by 1 base; bases with no gene match: 6. Germline CDR1 is SEHNR and CDR2 is FQNEAQ (reference sequence). The CDR3 DNA reads as TGTGCCAGCAGCTTAGGCGGACAGGGCGGGCAGCCCCAGCATTTT. Protein sequence: CASSLGGQGGQPQHF.

V usage is TRBV3-1 (or the pseudogene TRBV3-2) and J usage is TRBJ1-2; maybe TRBD1 (5 bases). Germline V gene sequence: CDR1 LGHDT, CDR2 YNNKEL (reference sequence). V gave up 3 bases and J gave up 7 bases, with 24 bases separating them. The CDR3 extends over 17 amino acids. CDR3 loop: CASSHTGTQTILRGYTF. CDR3 nucleotide sequence: TGTGCCAGCAGCCATACCGGGACCCAGACCATCCTCCGTGGCTACACCTTC.